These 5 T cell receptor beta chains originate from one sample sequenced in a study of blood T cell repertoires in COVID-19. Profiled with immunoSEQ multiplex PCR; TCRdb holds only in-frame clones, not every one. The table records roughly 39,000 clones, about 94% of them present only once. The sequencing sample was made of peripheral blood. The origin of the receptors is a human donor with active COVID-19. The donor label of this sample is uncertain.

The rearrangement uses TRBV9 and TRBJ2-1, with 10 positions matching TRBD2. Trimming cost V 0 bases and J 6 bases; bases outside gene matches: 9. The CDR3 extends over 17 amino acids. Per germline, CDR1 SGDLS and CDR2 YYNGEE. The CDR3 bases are TGTGCCAGCAGCGTAGCTCTCCTAGCGGGAGCTCCCAATGAGCAGTTCTTC. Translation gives CASSVALLAGAPNEQFF.

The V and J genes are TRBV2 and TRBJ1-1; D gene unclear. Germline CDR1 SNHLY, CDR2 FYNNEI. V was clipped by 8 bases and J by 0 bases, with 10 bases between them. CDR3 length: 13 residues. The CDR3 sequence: CASGDLLNTEAFF. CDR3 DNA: TGTGCCAGCGGAGACCTGCTGAACACTGAAGCTTTCTTT.

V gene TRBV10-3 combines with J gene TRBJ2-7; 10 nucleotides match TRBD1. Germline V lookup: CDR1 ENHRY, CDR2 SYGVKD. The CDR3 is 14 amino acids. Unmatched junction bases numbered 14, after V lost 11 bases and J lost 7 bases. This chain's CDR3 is CAPGAGQGSSEQYF. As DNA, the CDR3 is TGTGCCCCAGGCGCGGGACAGGGGTCGAGTGAGCAGTACTTC.

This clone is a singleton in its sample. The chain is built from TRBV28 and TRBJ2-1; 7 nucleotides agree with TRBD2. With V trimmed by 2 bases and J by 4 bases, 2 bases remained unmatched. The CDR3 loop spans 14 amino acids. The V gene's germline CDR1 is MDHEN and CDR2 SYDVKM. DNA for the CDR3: TGTGCCAGCAGTTTAAGCGGGGCATACAATGAGCAGTTCTTC. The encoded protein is CASSLSGAYNEQFF.

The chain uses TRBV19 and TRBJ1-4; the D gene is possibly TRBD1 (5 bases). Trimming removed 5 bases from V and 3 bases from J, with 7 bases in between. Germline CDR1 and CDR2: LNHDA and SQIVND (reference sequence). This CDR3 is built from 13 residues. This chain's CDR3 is CASSVTANEKLFF. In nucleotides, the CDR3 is TGTGCCAGTAGTGTGACAGCTAATGAAAAACTGTTTTTT.